Below, 9 T cell receptor beta chains from the same sample are listed, as sequenced in a study of blood T cell repertoires in COVID-19. Some clones are missing from TCRdb's copy, which holds only in-frame ones; the method was immunoSEQ multiplex PCR. Of more than 150,000 clones listed, roughly nine tenths are singletons. The sample comprised peripheral blood. These receptors all stem from a man in his 70s with active or convalescent COVID-19.

V and J are TRBV29-1 and TRBJ1-1; 10 nucleotides align to TRBD1. This CDR3 spans 13 amino acids. Germline trimming cut 4 bases from V and 3 bases from J; bases unmatched to any gene: 2. Germline V gene lookup returns CDR1 SQVTM and CDR2 ANQGSEA. The CDR3 reads CSVADRGYTEAFF. CDR3 coding DNA: TGCAGCGTTGCGGACAGGGGGTACACTGAAGCTTTCTTT.

The chain has TRBV5-6 and TRBJ2-7, with D perhaps TRBD2 (5 bases). Trimming left V 1 base short and J 7 bases short, with 21 bases between. The CDR3 has 16 amino acids. Germline V lookup: CDR1 SGHDT, CDR2 YYEEEE. The CDR3: CASSLLKFRRREEQYF. CDR3 coding DNA: TGTGCCAGCAGCTTGTTGAAGTTCCGACGTCGGGAAGAGCAGTACTTC.

This clone came up a few times. The chain has TRBV29-1 and TRBJ1-1, with D possibly TRBD1 on 5 matching bases. This CDR3 is 12 amino acids long. Trimming left V 5 bases short and J 2 bases short, with 9 bases between. Germline assignment: CDR1 SQVTM and CDR2 ANQGSEA. In DNA, the CDR3 is TGCAGCGTTTTGAGGACAAACACTGAAGCTTTCTTT. It encodes CSVLRTNTEAFF.

This sequence joins TRBV28 and TRBJ1-6; TRBD1 aligns across 8 bases. The CDR3 consists of 14 residues. V lost 8 bases, J lost 6 bases, and 6 bases stayed unmatched. Germline V gene lookup returns CDR1 MDHEN and CDR2 SYDVKM. The CDR3, as DNA: TGTGCCAGCGGTAGACAGGGGTTTAATTCACCCCTCCACTTT. Protein sequence: CASGRQGFNSPLHF.

The CDR3 sequence is CSASPGTGGLLNYGYTF. The CDR3 DNA reads as TGCAGTGCTAGTCCCGGGACGGGGGGCCTTCTTAACTATGGCTACACCTTC. The chain has TRBV20-1 and TRBJ1-2; perhaps TRBD1 as D (6 bases). The CDR3 sequence is 17 residues long. V lost 3 bases to trimming and J lost 1 base, with 21 bases between them. Germline V gives CDR1 DFQATT, CDR2 SNEGSKA (reference sequence).

This chain links TRBV5-1 with TRBJ1-2, with 7 bases lining up with TRBD1. Germline V gene data show CDR1 as SGHRS and CDR2 as YFSETQ. J was trimmed by 2 bases and V by 7 bases; bases with no gene match: 11. CDR3 length: 15 amino acids. The CDR3 spells CASRTAGTVNYGYTF. Here the CDR3 DNA reads TGCGCCAGCCGTACAGCCGGGACAGTCAACTATGGCTACACCTTC.

The chain's CDR3 is CASSNFPTSPETQYF. The CDR3 bases are TGCGCCAGCAGCAATTTCCCGACTAGCCCAGAGACCCAGTACTTC. The rearrangement uses TRBV5-1 and TRBJ2-5; 7 nucleotides agree with TRBD2. CDR3 size: 15 residues. The germline CDR1 and CDR2 sequences are SGHRS and YFSETQ. The V gene end was trimmed by 4 bases and the J gene end by 4 bases; junction bases not matched to a gene: 10. The entire variable domain, with the rest obtained from reference TRBV5-1 and TRBJ2-5, is as follows: KAGVTQTPRYLIKTRGQQVTLSCSPISGHRSVSWYQQTPGQGLQFLFEYFSETQRNKGNFPGRFSGRQFSNSRSEMNVSTLELGDSALYLCASSNFPTSPETQYFGPGTRLLVL.

The rearrangement joins TRBV15 to TRBJ2-1; the D gene is possibly TRBD2 (6 bases). Deletions cut 3 bases from V and 2 bases from J, with 11 bases between. The length of the CDR3 is 15 residues. Germline values: CDR1 LNHNV, CDR2 YYDKDF (reference sequence). The CDR3: CATSRDRGTYNEQFF. CDR3 bases: TGTGCCACCAGCAGGGACCGGGGGACCTACAATGAGCAGTTCTTC. The full variable domain, its missing parts supplied by reference TRBV15 and TRBJ2-1, is DAMVIQNPRYQVTQFGKPVTLSCSQTLNHNVMYWYQQKSSQAPKLLFHYYDKDFNNEADTPDNFQSRRPNTSFCFLDIRSPGLGDTAMYLCATSRDRGTYNEQFFGPGTRLTVL.

The chain carries TRBV30 and TRBJ1-2; a weak D match, TRBD1 (6 bases). The germline V gene encodes CDR1 GTSNPN and CDR2 SVGIG (reference sequence). The CDR3 spans 9 residues. Trimming took off 8 bases at V and 8 bases at J, with 9 bases between the two ends. The CDR3 DNA sequence: TGTGCCGGGGGGACAGGCTACACCTTC. Amino acid sequence: CAGGTGYTF.